One and the same sample provided the 4 T cell receptor beta chains below, sequenced in a study of T cell repertoires in cytomegalovirus infection (dated by TCRdb to about 2019). What these receptors recognize is not known. Instrument on record: Illumina HiSeq 1500. In TCRdb, the public reads were trimmed at Q25 with fastp and aligned with MiXCR, with productive beta chains retained. Under each unique CDR3 protein, matching rows form one entry showing the most common genes and DNA. In all, the sample holds under 300,000 distinct CDR3 sequences, and 20% to 25% of those were seen once. 15% to 20% of the sample comes from the top ten. Explained via the paper, the treatment or condition label denotes: in vitro stimulation with specific CMV peptide epitopes to enrich CMV-specific T cells. Sequencing was performed on cultured PBMCs, taken from culture after CMV antigen stimulation. The receptors shown here come from a human donor in good health (CMV status not recorded). Some clones in this sample may be carry-over from other donors' samples.

The chain employs TRBV4-2 and TRBJ2-5; D ambiguous. Trimming cost V 1 base and J 0 bases, with 12 bases left between them. Germline values: CDR1 LGHNA, CDR2 YNFKEQ. This CDR3 is built from 16 residues. In DNA, the CDR3 is TGTGCCAGCAGCCAAGCCCCTCCGATGTACCAAGAGACCCAGTACTTC. Its translation is CASSQAPPMYQETQYF.

This clonotype was counted many times. The chain couples TRBV7-2 to TRBJ2-1; D perhaps matches TRBD1 (6 bases). V was shortened by 0 bases and J by 6 bases, with 15 bases between the two germline ends. The germline V gene has CDR1 SGHTA and CDR2 FQGNSA. CDR3 length equals 16 residues. Here the CDR3 reads CASSLAGTIRTNEQFF. The CDR3 nucleotides are TGTGCCAGCAGCTTAGCAGGGACAATCCGGACCAATGAGCAGTTCTTC.

This clonotype appeared a few times. This rearrangement joins TRBV29-1 to TRBJ2-1; 9 bases match TRBD2. This CDR3 has 13 amino acids. Germline-derived CDR1 and CDR2 are SQVTM and ANQGSEA. J gave up 7 bases and V 5 bases, and 6 bases lay outside the gene matches. CDR3: CSVSSGMRNEQFF. CDR3 coding DNA: TGCAGCGTTTCTAGCGGGATGAGAAATGAGCAGTTCTTC.

Only a few counts were recorded for this clonotype. The V gene is TRBV7-9, the J gene TRBJ2-1, with 8 positions matching TRBD2. The ends lost 6 bases at V and 7 bases at J; junction bases unmatched: 11. Germline V lookup: CDR1 SEHNR, CDR2 FQNEAQ (reference sequence). This CDR3 comprises 15 residues. The CDR3 coding sequence is TGTGCCAGCAGTAATGCCGGGACTAGAGGGAATGAGCAGTTCTTC. It specifies CASSNAGTRGNEQFF.